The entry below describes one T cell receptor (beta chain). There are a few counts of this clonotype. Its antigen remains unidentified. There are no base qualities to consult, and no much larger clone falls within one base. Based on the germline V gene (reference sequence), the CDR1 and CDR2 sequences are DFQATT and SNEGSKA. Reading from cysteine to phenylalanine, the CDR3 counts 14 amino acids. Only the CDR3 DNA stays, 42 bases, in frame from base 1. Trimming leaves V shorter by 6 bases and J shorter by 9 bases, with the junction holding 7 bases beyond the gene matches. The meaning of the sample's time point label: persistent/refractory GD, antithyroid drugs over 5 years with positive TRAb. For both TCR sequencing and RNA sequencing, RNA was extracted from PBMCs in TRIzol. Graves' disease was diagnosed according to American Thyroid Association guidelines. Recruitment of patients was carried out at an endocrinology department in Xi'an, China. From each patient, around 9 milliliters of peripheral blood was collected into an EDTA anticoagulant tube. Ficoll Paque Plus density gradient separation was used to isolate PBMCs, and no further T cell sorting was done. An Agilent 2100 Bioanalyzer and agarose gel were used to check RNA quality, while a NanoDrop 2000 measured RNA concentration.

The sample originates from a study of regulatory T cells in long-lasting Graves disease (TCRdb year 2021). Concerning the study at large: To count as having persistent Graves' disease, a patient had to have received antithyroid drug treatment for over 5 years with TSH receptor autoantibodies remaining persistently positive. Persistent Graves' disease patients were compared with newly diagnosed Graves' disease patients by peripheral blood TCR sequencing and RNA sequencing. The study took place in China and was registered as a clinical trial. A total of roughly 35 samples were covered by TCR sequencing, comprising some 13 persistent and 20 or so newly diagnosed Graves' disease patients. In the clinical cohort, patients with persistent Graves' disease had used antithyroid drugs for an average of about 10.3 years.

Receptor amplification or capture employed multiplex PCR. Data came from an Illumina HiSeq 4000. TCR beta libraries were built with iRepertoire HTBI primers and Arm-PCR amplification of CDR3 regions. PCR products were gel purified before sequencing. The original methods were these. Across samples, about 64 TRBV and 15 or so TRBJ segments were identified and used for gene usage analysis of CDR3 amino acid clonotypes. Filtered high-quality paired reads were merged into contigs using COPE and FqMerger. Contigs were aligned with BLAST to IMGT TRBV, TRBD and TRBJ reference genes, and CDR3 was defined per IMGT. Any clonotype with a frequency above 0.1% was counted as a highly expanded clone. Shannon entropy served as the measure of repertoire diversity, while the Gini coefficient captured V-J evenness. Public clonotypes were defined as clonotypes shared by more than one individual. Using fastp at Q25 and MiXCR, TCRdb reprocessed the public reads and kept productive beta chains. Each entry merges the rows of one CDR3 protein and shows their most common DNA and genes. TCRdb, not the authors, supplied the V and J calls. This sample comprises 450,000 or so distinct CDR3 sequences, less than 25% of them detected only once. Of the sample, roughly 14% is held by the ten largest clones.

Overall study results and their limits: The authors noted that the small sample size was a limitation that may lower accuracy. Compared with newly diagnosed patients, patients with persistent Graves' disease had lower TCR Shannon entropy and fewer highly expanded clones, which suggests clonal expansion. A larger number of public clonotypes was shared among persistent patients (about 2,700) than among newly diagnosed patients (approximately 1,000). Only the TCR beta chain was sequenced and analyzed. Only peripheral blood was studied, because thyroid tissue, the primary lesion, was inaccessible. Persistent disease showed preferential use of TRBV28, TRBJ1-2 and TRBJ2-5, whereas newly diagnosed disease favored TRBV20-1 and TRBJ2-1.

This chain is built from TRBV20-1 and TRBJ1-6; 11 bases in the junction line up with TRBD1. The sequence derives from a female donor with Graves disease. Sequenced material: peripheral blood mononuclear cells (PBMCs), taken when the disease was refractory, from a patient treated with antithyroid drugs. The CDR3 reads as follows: CSATGTGGFSPLHF. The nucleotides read TGCAGTGCAACCGGGACAGGGGGATTTTCACCCCTCCACTTT.